The 21 T cell receptor beta chains given below trace back to one sample, sequenced in a study of blood T cell repertoires in COVID-19. Here immunoSEQ multiplex PCR was the method, and the copy in TCRdb shows in-frame clones only, minus some. The sample has tens of thousands of clones, around four fifths seen once. The sample consisted of peripheral blood. These TCRs come from a man between 60 and 75 years old with acute or convalescent COVID-19.

This clone was seen a single time. V usage is TRBV18 and J usage is TRBJ1-2; D gene unclear. Per germline, CDR1 KGHSH and CDR2 LQKENI. With 3 bases removed from V and 1 base from J, the gap between germline ends came to 9 bases. The CDR3 is 14 residues long. The CDR3 nucleotides are TGTGCCAGCTCACCCAACAACCTTAACTATGGCTACACCTTC. It specifies CASSPNNLNYGYTF.

The rearrangement links TRBV5-4 to TRBJ2-2, with unresolved D. Trimming took off 3 bases at V and 4 bases at J, with 7 bases between the two ends. The germline gives CDR1 SGHNT, CDR2 YYREEE (reference sequence). This CDR3 is 13 amino acids long. CDR3 sequence (DNA): TGTGCCAGCAGCTCACAACGCACCGGGGAGCTGTTTTTT. Its translation is CASSSQRTGELFF.

This clone has a single count. V and J are TRBV6-6 and TRBJ1-2, with unresolved D. In germline, CDR1 is MNHNY, CDR2 SVGAGI (reference sequence). There are 13 residues in the CDR3. V was clipped by 6 bases and J by 0 bases, with 8 bases between them. In DNA, the CDR3 is TGTGCCAGCAGAAAGGACTCTAACTATGGCTACACCTTC. This translates into CASRKDSNYGYTF.

This clone came up once. The J gene is TRBJ1-1, the V gene TRBV5-1; D remains unclear. The CDR3 has 14 amino acids. V dropped 7 bases and J dropped 4 bases, with 17 bases sitting between them. Germline values: CDR1 SGHRS, CDR2 YFSETQ. CDR3 protein: CASRYLTGITEAFF. DNA of the CDR3: TGCGCCAGCCGATACTTGACGGGGATCACTGAAGCTTTCTTT.

V and J are TRBV7-9 and TRBJ2-1; 11 bases match TRBD1. The CDR3 extends over 14 amino acids. Per germline, CDR1 SEHNR and CDR2 FQNEAQ (reference sequence). After removal of 10 bases from V and 2 bases from J, the junction contained 4 bases not matched to a gene. The CDR3 DNA follows: TGTGCCACGGGACAGGGGGGCCCCTACAATGAGCAGTTCTTC. Protein product: CATGQGGPYNEQFF.

This chain uses TRBV5-1 with TRBJ1-5; maybe TRBD1 (6 bases). Trimming took off 4 bases at V and 0 bases at J, with 14 bases between the two ends. Per the germline V gene, CDR1 is SGHRS and CDR2 is YFSETQ. The CDR3 covers 16 residues. This chain's CDR3 is CASSLTGQGSNQPQHF. DNA of the CDR3: TGCGCCAGCAGCCTGACAGGTCAGGGTAGCAATCAGCCCCAGCATTTT.

The chain couples TRBV7-3 to TRBJ2-2; possible D gene TRBD1, 6 bases. V lost 7 bases and J 5 bases, leaving 14 bases between the germline ends. Germline CDR1 SGHTA, CDR2 FQGTGA. The length of the CDR3 is 14 residues. CDR3 bases: TGTGCCAGCACGACAGGCCCAGGGACCGGGGAGCTGTTTTTT. It yields the protein CASTTGPGTGELFF.

The DNA of the CDR3 is TGTGCCAGCAGCTTCGACAGGGCCTCCACCGGGGAGCTGTTTTTT. Translation: CASSFDRASTGELFF. This chain links TRBV7-9 with TRBJ2-2; TRBD1 aligns across 7 bases. CDR3 length: 15 residues. Germline values: CDR1 SEHNR, CDR2 FQNEAQ (reference sequence). V lost 3 bases and J lost 4; bases outside the gene matches: 5.

The chain links TRBV2 to TRBJ1-1, with D unclear. Trimming cost V 4 bases and J 7 bases, with 7 bases left between them. This CDR3 is 11 amino acids long. The germline V gene encodes CDR1 SNHLY and CDR2 FYNNEI. Here the CDR3 reads CASSGTGEAFF. CDR3 nucleotides: TGTGCCAGCAGTGGAACGGGTGAAGCTTTCTTT.

The chain uses TRBV6-5 and TRBJ1-2; weak D call: TRBD1 (5 bases). The CDR3 sequence is 13 residues long. V lost 2 bases to trimming and J lost 2 bases, with 6 bases between them. Germline loops: CDR1 MNHEY, CDR2 SVGAGI. For the CDR3, the DNA is TGTGCCAGCAGTTACGACAGAAACTATGGCTACACCTTC. Protein sequence: CASSYDRNYGYTF.

The chain uses TRBV5-1 and TRBJ2-3; possibly TRBD1 for D (6 bases). Trimming removed 0 bases at V and 6 bases at J, with 14 bases between. CDR3 length: 15 residues. CDR1 is SGHRS and CDR2 is YFSETQ in the germline V gene. This CDR3 reads CASSLGYTGSDTQYF. In DNA form, the CDR3 reads TGCGCCAGCAGCTTGGGCTACACAGGGTCGGATACGCAGTATTTT.

This clone occurred a few times. The rearrangement uses TRBV18 and TRBJ2-5, with 11 nucleotides matching TRBD2. This CDR3 has 17 amino acids. The V and J ends lost 2 bases and 5 bases, in that order; junction bases with no gene match: 10. Per the germline V gene, CDR1 is KGHSH and CDR2 is LQKENI. CDR3 in amino acids: CASSPLSSGGLLETQYF. Here the CDR3 DNA reads TGTGCCAGCTCACCATTATCTAGCGGGGGGCTCCTTGAGACCCAGTACTTC.

The chain has TRBV19 and TRBJ2-7; a weak D match, TRBD1 (5 bases). Per germline, CDR1 LNHDA and CDR2 SQIVND (reference sequence). The CDR3 loop spans 15 amino acids. V dropped 4 bases and J dropped 2 bases, with 15 bases sitting between them. CDR3 DNA sequence: TGTGCCAGTAGTAGATCAACAGGAGCTACCTACGAGCAGTACTTC. Protein: CASSRSTGATYEQYF.

The V and J genes are TRBV7-2 and TRBJ2-5; a weak D match, TRBD2 (5 bases). CDR3 size: 13 residues. Trimming removed 2 bases at V and 7 bases at J, with 11 bases between. The germline gives CDR1 SGHTA, CDR2 FQGNSA. For the CDR3, the DNA is TGTGCCAGCAGCTTAAGAGAAGAGGGGACCCAGTACTTC. Encoded protein: CASSLREEGTQYF.

The chain recombines TRBV5-1 with TRBJ1-5; D is undetermined. The V and J ends lost 2 bases and 8 bases respectively, with 14 bases between them. This CDR3 comprises 14 residues. Germline assignment: CDR1 SGHRS and CDR2 YFSETQ. CDR3 nucleotide sequence: TGCGCCAGCAGCTTAGAGGGCCTTTCGGAGCCCCAGCATTTT. Its protein product is CASSLEGLSEPQHF.

The chain has TRBV24-1 and TRBJ1-2; TRBD1 matches at 7 bases. The CDR3 loop spans 14 amino acids. The junction had 8 bases not matched to a gene; V was cut back by 8 bases and J by 3 bases. The V gene's germline CDR1 is KGHDR and CDR2 SFDVKD. CDR3 residues: CATNYRGSYYGYTF. The CDR3 DNA sequence: TGTGCCACCAACTACAGGGGCTCATACTATGGCTACACCTTC.

J is TRBJ1-1 and V is TRBV4-2; perhaps TRBD1 as D (6 bases). With 0 bases removed from V and 11 bases from J, the gap between germline ends came to 22 bases. Looked up from germline, CDR1 is LGHNA and CDR2 is YNFKEQ. This CDR3 is 16 amino acids long. The CDR3 region has the DNA TGTGCCAGCAGCCAAGATCAGGGGTTTGGCAGGTCGGGGGCTTTCTTT. Translating it yields CASSQDQGFGRSGAFF.

This clone came up a few times. The genes are TRBV5-1 and TRBJ2-1; possibly TRBD2 for D (5 bases). Germline V gene sequence: CDR1 SGHRS, CDR2 YFSETQ. The CDR3 extends over 14 amino acids. The ends were cut back, 1 base at V and 6 bases at J, with 11 bases in the middle. The CDR3 bases are TGCGCCAGCAGCTTGTTCCGGGGTGGCAATGAGCAGTTCTTC. Its translation is CASSLFRGGNEQFF.

The chain links TRBV6-6 to TRBJ1-1; D is ambiguous. Germline loops: CDR1 MNHNY, CDR2 SVGAGI (reference sequence). V lost 2 bases and J 9 bases, leaving 10 bases between the germline ends. The CDR3 covers 12 residues. The CDR3 protein is CASSYGEPKAFF. CDR3 nucleotide sequence: TGTGCCAGCAGTTACGGAGAACCAAAAGCTTTCTTT.

CDR3 sequence (DNA): TGTGCCAGCAGTGAAAATAGCGGAGATACGCAGTATTTT. It is translated as CASSENSGDTQYF. The chain carries TRBV2 and TRBJ2-3, with a tentative D call TRBD2 (6 bases). This CDR3 is built from 13 residues. Trimming removed 2 bases at V and 5 bases at J, with 8 bases between. Germline V gene data show CDR1 as SNHLY and CDR2 as FYNNEI.

V gene TRBV6-5 combines with J gene TRBJ1-3; maybe TRBD1 (6 bases). This CDR3 contains 16 residues. Trimming shortened V by 4 bases and J by 1 base, and 14 bases separated the two germline ends. Germline lookup yields CDR1 MNHEY and CDR2 SVGAGI. The CDR3 DNA sequence: TGTGCCAGCAGTTTAGGCGGGGGGCAGTCTGGAAACACCATATATTTT. It codes for CASSLGGGQSGNTIYF.